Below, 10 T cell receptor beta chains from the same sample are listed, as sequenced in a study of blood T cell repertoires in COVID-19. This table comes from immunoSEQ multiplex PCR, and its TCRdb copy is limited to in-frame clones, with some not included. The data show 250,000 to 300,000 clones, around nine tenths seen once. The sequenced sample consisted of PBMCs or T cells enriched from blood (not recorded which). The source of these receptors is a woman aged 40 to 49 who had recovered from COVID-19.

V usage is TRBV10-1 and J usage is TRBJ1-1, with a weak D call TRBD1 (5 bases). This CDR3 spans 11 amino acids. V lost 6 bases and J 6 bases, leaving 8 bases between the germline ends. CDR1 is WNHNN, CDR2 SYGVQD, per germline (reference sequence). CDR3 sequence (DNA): TGCGCCAGCAGACGGGACTCTGAAGCTTTCTTT. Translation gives CASRRDSEAFF.

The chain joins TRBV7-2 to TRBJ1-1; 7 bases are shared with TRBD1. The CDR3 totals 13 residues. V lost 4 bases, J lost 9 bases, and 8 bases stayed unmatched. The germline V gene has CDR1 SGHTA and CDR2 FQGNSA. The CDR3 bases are TGTGCCAGCAGCTCAGACAGGGACGGGAAAGCTTTCTTT. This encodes CASSSDRDGKAFF.

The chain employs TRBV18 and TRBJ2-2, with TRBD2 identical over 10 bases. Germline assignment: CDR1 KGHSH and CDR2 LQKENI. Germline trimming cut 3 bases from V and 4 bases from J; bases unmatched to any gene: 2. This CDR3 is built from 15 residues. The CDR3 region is CASSPSGRSTGELFF. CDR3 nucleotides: TGTGCCAGCTCACCTAGCGGGAGGTCCACCGGGGAGCTGTTTTTT.

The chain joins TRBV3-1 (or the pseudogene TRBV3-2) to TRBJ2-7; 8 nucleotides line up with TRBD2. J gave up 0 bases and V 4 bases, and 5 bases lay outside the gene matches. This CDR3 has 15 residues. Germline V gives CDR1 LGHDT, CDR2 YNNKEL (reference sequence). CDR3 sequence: CASSRGLAGSYEQYF. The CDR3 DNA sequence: TGTGCCAGCAGCCGTGGCCTAGCGGGCTCCTACGAGCAGTACTTC.

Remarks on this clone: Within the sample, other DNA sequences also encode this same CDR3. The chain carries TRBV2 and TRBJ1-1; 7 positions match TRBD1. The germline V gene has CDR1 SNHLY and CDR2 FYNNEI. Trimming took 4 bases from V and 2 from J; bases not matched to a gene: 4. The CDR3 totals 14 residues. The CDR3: CASSGPGGNTEAFF. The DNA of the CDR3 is TGTGCCAGCAGTGGACCAGGGGGTAACACTGAAGCTTTCTTT.

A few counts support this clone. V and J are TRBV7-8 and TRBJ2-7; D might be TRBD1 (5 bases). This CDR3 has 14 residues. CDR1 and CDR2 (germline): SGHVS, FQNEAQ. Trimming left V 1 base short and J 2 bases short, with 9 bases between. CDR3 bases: TGTGCCAGCAGCTTAGGTCCGACAGCCTACGAGCAGTACTTC. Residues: CASSLGPTAYEQYF. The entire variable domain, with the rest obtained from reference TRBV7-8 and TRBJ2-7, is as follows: GAGVSQSPRYKVAKRGQDVALRCDPISGHVSLFWYQQALGQGPEFLTYFQNEAQLDKSGLPSDRFFAERPEGSVSTLKIQRTQQEDSAVYLCASSLGPTAYEQYFGPGTRLTVT.

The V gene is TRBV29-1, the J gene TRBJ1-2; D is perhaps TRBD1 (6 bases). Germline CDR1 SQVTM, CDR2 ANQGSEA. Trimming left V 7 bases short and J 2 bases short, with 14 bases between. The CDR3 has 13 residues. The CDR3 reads CSAFVTGNYGYTF. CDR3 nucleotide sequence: TGCAGCGCCTTCGTGACAGGCAACTATGGCTACACCTTC.

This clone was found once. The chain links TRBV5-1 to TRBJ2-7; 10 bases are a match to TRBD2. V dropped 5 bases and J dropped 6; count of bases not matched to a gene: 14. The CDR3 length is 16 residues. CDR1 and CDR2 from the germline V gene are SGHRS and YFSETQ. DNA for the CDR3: TGCGCCAGCAGATTCAACATAGCGGGAGGCTCCGGCGAGCAGTACTTC. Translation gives CASRFNIAGGSGEQYF.

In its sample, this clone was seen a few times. CDR3 in DNA: TGTGCCTGGAGTGCCCCGAGGGTCGGGATGGGTCTCGAGCAGTACTTC. It specifies CAWSAPRVGMGLEQYF. The chain links TRBV30 to TRBJ2-7; a weak D match, TRBD2 (5 bases). Trimming left V 1 base short and J 6 bases short, with 22 bases between. Germline V lookup: CDR1 GTSNPN, CDR2 SVGIG (reference sequence). The CDR3 loop spans 16 amino acids. Based on the CDR3 plus reference TRBV30 and TRBJ2-7, the full variable domain is SQTIHQWPATLVQPVGSPLSLECTVEGTSNPNLYWYRQAAGRGLQLLFYSVGIGQISSEVPQNLSASRPQDRQFILSSKKLLLSDSGFYLCAWSAPRVGMGLEQYFGPGTRLTVT.

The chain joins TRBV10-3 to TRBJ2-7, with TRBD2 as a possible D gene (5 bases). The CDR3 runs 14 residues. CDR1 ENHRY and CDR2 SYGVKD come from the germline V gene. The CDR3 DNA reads TGTGCTACTTCGCGAGGGCTTGCTTCTGACGAGCAGTACTTC. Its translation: CATSRGLASDEQYF.